Below, 19 T cell receptor beta chains from the same sample are listed, as sequenced in a study of technical replicates of blood from a handful of donors. TCRdb keeps only in-frame clones here, not all; method: immunoSEQ multiplex PCR. The sample has 15,000 or so clones; around nine tenths are singletons. Specimen: PBMCs. These TCRs come from a human donor in good health.

The chain recombines TRBV5-1 with TRBJ1-4, with D perhaps TRBD1 (6 bases). Trimming removed 0 bases at V and 4 bases at J, with 7 bases between. CDR1 is SGHRS, CDR2 YFSETQ, per germline. The CDR3 sequence is 14 residues long. The CDR3 here is CASSLAQGNEKLFF. The DNA of the CDR3 is TGCGCCAGCAGCTTGGCACAGGGTAATGAAAAACTGTTTTTT. Drawing the rest from reference TRBV5-1 and TRBJ1-4, the complete variable domain is KAGVTQTPRYLIKTRGQQVTLSCSPISGHRSVSWYQQTPGQGLQFLFEYFSETQRNKGNFPGRFSGRQFSNSRSEMNVSTLELGDSALYLCASSLAQGNEKLFFGSGTQLSVL.

This chain uses TRBV7-9 with TRBJ2-7; tentative D call: TRBD1 (6 bases). Between the trimmed V and J ends, which lost 5 bases and 4 bases, there was a span of 12 bases. This CDR3 has 13 residues. The germline gives CDR1 SEHNR, CDR2 FQNEAQ (reference sequence). CDR3 in amino acids: CASSPGQKYEQYF. CDR3 nucleotides: TGTGCCAGCAGCCCAGGACAGAAATACGAGCAGTACTTC. Based on the CDR3 plus reference TRBV7-9 and TRBJ2-7, the full variable domain is DTGVSQNPRHKITKRGQNVTFRCDPISEHNRLYWYRQTLGQGPEFLTYFQNEAQLEKSRLLSDRFSAERPKGSFSTLEIQRTEQGDSAMYLCASSPGQKYEQYFGPGTRLTVT.

This chain joins TRBV7-6 and TRBJ1-4; TRBD1 aligns across 8 bases. V lost 5 bases and J lost 8; bases outside the gene matches: 10. This CDR3 region has 15 residues. Germline V gives CDR1 SGHVS, CDR2 FNYEAQ. The CDR3 loop is CASSPSTGGREKLFF. The CDR3 DNA is TGTGCCAGCAGCCCAAGCACAGGGGGGAGAGAAAAACTGTTTTTT. Combining the CDR3 with reference TRBV7-6 and TRBJ1-4 gives the whole variable domain GAGVSQSPRYKVTKRGQDVALRCDPISGHVSLYWYRQALGQGPEFLTYFNYEAQQDKSGLPNDRFSAERPEGSISTLTIQRTEQRDSAMYRCASSPSTGGREKLFFGSGTQLSVL.

The J gene is TRBJ2-5, the V gene TRBV2, with 12 bases identical to TRBD2. The CDR3 is 15 residues long. CDR1 is SNHLY and CDR2 is FYNNEI in the germline V gene. J was trimmed by 2 bases and V by 4 bases; bases with no gene match: 2. The CDR3 DNA sequence: TGTGCCAGCAGTGGTGGACTAGCGGGACAAGAGACCCAGTACTTC. As protein: CASSGGLAGQETQYF.

This clone was seen only a few times. The gene calls are TRBV28 and TRBJ1-4, with 7 nucleotides matching TRBD1. Germline V gene lookup returns CDR1 MDHEN and CDR2 SYDVKM. This CDR3 spans 15 amino acids. J was trimmed by 1 base and V by 3 bases; bases with no gene match: 2. The CDR3 nucleotides read TGTGCCAGCAGTTTGGGACAGAGAACTAATGAAAAACTGTTTTTT. Residues: CASSLGQRTNEKLFF.

The chain has TRBV19 and TRBJ2-1, with 7 bases identical to TRBD1. CDR1 is LNHDA and CDR2 is SQIVND in the germline V gene (reference sequence). J was trimmed by 7 bases and V by 6 bases; bases with no gene match: 6. The CDR3 sequence is 13 residues long. CDR3 bases: TGTGCCAGTAGCAGAACAGGGGAAAATGAGCAGTTCTTC. Translation: CASSRTGENEQFF.

The chain recombines TRBV29-1 with TRBJ1-1, with D perhaps TRBD1 (5 bases). The CDR3 totals 13 residues. Germline loops: CDR1 SQVTM, CDR2 ANQGSEA. The germline V and J ends were trimmed by 6 bases and 3 bases, with 14 bases remaining between them. CDR3 sequence reads: CSVLRGFDTEAFF. The CDR3 nucleotides read TGCAGCGTCCTAAGGGGCTTCGACACTGAAGCTTTCTTT.

This clone appeared a single time. This chain joins TRBV30 and TRBJ2-3; the match to TRBD2 covers 10 bases. Germline trimming cut 4 bases from V and 2 bases from J; bases unmatched to any gene: 6. CDR1 is GTSNPN, CDR2 SVGIG, per germline (reference sequence). The CDR3 spans 15 residues. The CDR3 nucleotides are TGTGCCTGGACTAGCGGGAGAGGTCCCACAGATACGCAGTATTTT. This codes for CAWTSGRGPTDTQYF.

The chain uses TRBV5-1 and TRBJ2-1; 12 bases fit TRBD2. The CDR3 spans 18 residues. Germline V gene sequence: CDR1 SGHRS, CDR2 YFSETQ. V lost 2 bases and J lost 0; bases outside the gene matches: 6. CDR3 nucleotides: TGCGCCAGCAGCTTAAAGACTAGCGGGAGTCTCTCCTACAATGAGCAGTTCTTC. It yields the protein CASSLKTSGSLSYNEQFF.

This chain uses TRBV19 with TRBJ2-5, with TRBD2 as a possible D gene (6 bases). Per germline, CDR1 LNHDA and CDR2 SQIVND (reference sequence). Trimming removed 5 bases at V and 5 bases at J, with 12 bases between. This CDR3 is built from 13 residues. The CDR3 reads CASSRGGGETQYF. The CDR3 DNA sequence: TGTGCCAGTAGTCGTGGAGGAGGGGAGACCCAGTACTTC. Complete variable domain (other parts from reference TRBV19 and TRBJ2-5): DGGITQSPKYLFRKEGQNVTLSCEQNLNHDAMYWYRQDPGQGLRLIYYSQIVNDFQKGDIAEGYSVSREKKESFPLTVTSAQKNPTAFYLCASSRGGGETQYFGPGTRLLVL.

This chain uses TRBV25-1 with TRBJ2-3, with a weak D call TRBD1 (6 bases). The germline gives CDR1 MGHDK, CDR2 SYGVNS. The CDR3 consists of 16 residues. V lost 7 bases to trimming and J lost 7 bases, with 24 bases between them. The CDR3 sequence is CASTGTSGQKDYTQYF. As DNA, the CDR3 is TGTGCCAGCACCGGAACGTCGGGACAAAAAGATTATACGCAGTATTTT. Full variable domain (missing parts from reference TRBV25-1 and TRBJ2-3): EADIYQTPRYLVIGTGKKITLECSQTMGHDKMYWYQQDPGMELHLIHYSYGVNSTEKGDLSSESTVSRIRTEHFPLTLESARPSHTSQYLCASTGTSGQKDYTQYFGPGTRLTVL.

The count of this clone is one. The germline gene is not matched at one end of the junction; a read error may be the cause. The chain uses TRBV19 and TRBJ1-2, with 10 nucleotides matching TRBD1. The V gene's germline CDR1 is LNHDA and CDR2 SQIVND (reference sequence). The CDR3 runs to 14 residues. This CDR3 is CASSRQGAKYGYTF. The CDR3 DNA reads TGTGCCAGTAGCCGACAGGGGGCTAAGTATGGCTACACCTTC.

The chain employs TRBV28 and TRBJ1-1; D is possibly TRBD1 (6 bases). Germline values: CDR1 MDHEN, CDR2 SYDVKM. V lost 4 bases and J 0 bases, leaving 12 bases between the germline ends. This CDR3 is 15 amino acids long. The CDR3 nucleotides are TGTGCCAGCAGTTGGGGGCCGGGGCTGAACACTGAAGCTTTCTTT. Amino acid sequence: CASSWGPGLNTEAFF.

CDR3 loop: CASSLSVGGVGIGELFF. The CDR3 nucleotides read TGTGCCAGCAGTTTATCAGTGGGGGGTGTTGGTATCGGGGAGCTGTTTTTT. The chain couples TRBV27 to TRBJ2-2; the D gene is possibly TRBD2 (6 bases). The CDR3 loop spans 17 amino acids. V was pared by 0 bases and J by 7 bases, with 18 bases between. From germline, CDR1 is MNHEY and CDR2 SMNVEV (reference sequence).

This clone was detected a few times. CDR3 amino acids: CASSDAQDMNTEAFF. In DNA form, the CDR3 reads TGTGCCAGCAGTGACGCACAGGACATGAACACTGAAGCTTTCTTT. The genes are TRBV25-1 and TRBJ1-1; D perhaps matches TRBD1 (5 bases). Germline loops: CDR1 MGHDK, CDR2 SYGVNS. Trimming cost V 3 bases and J 0 bases, with 11 bases left between them. The CDR3 spans 15 residues.

V is TRBV5-1 and J is TRBJ1-4; D is unclear. The CDR3 is 13 residues long. Per the germline V gene, CDR1 is SGHRS and CDR2 is YFSETQ. V gave up 0 bases and J gave up 8 bases, with 8 bases separating them. DNA for the CDR3: TGCGCCAGCAGCTTGGAGCGACGGGAAAAACTGTTTTTT. Translating gives CASSLERREKLFF.

This clone was seen a single time. The chain recombines TRBV30 with TRBJ2-7; D ambiguous. This CDR3 comprises 11 residues. With 5 bases removed from V and 1 base from J, the gap between germline ends came to 6 bases. Germline V gene lookup returns CDR1 GTSNPN and CDR2 SVGIG (reference sequence). CDR3 amino acids: CAWDTSYEQYF. As DNA, the CDR3 is TGTGCCTGGGACACTTCCTACGAGCAGTACTTC.

The V and J genes are TRBV7-9 and TRBJ2-3, with 12 bases lining up with TRBD2. This CDR3 spans 16 amino acids. V shed 5 bases and J 0 bases; nucleotides not matched to a gene: 3. The V gene's germline CDR1 is SEHNR and CDR2 FQNEAQ (reference sequence). Here the CDR3 DNA reads TGTGCCAGCAGCCCCGGGACTAGCGGGAGCACAGATACGCAGTATTTT. This codes for CASSPGTSGSTDTQYF.

The chain links TRBV7-2 to TRBJ2-1, with TRBD1 identical over 9 bases. CDR3 size: 15 residues. V shed 4 bases, J shed 8 bases, and the junction held 9 bases outside the gene matches. The V gene's germline CDR1 is SGHTA and CDR2 FQGNSA. The CDR3 reads CASSYSGQGAHEQFF. The CDR3 region has the DNA TGTGCCAGCAGCTATTCGGGACAGGGTGCACATGAGCAGTTCTTC. The full variable domain, rest sourced from reference TRBV7-2 and TRBJ2-1, is GAGVSQSPSNKVTEKGKDVELRCDPISGHTALYWYRQSLGQGLEFLIYFQGNSAPDKSGLPSDRFSAERTGGSVSTLTIQRTQQEDSAVYLCASSYSGQGAHEQFFGPGTRLTVL.